These 19 T cell receptor beta chains originate from one sample sequenced in a study of patients and donors after allogeneic stem cell transplantation. Via MiXCR, TCRdb re-called the RT-PCR reads, giving one row per CDR3 protein. The table lists 190,000 or so distinct CDR3 sequences, approximately 41% of them singletons. Source material: blood, either unsorted or a sorted T cell fraction (not recorded which). Receptor source: a human donor who was either an allogeneic HSCT recipient or a stem cell or donor lymphocyte infusion donor (not recorded which). It is not recorded whose cells these are; they may come from a transplant donor.

This chain joins TRBV9 and TRBJ1-4; 8 nucleotides agree with TRBD1. The V segment lost 0 bases and the J segment 5 bases; nucleotides outside the gene matches: 0. Germline V gives CDR1 SGDLS, CDR2 YYNGEE. This CDR3 is built from 14 residues. This CDR3 is CASSVGTGNEKLFF. The CDR3 DNA sequence: TGTGCCAGCAGCGTAGGGACAGGGAATGAAAAACTGTTTTTT.

V is TRBV15 and J is TRBJ2-7; tentatively, D is TRBD2 (5 bases). Trimming removed 0 bases from V and 3 bases from J, with 21 bases in between. The CDR3 is made up of 18 amino acids. Germline values: CDR1 LNHNV, CDR2 YYDKDF (reference sequence). This CDR3 reads CATSRETGSAHGFYEQYF. The CDR3 DNA is TGTGCCACCAGCAGAGAGACGGGGTCTGCCCACGGGTTCTACGAGCAGTACTTC.

The chain has TRBV4-2 and TRBJ2-3; 13 positions match TRBD2. V dropped 3 bases and J dropped 4; count of bases not matched to a gene: 7. The V gene's germline CDR1 is LGHNA and CDR2 YNFKEQ. The CDR3 covers 17 residues. The CDR3 DNA reads TGTGCCAGCAGCCAGGGTCGGACTAGCGGGAGACCAGATACGCAGTATTTT. Protein product: CASSQGRTSGRPDTQYF.

V and J are TRBV29-1 and TRBJ2-1, with 7 nucleotides matching TRBD1. The CDR3 covers 12 residues. Germline-derived CDR1 and CDR2 are SQVTM and ANQGSEA. V gave up 3 bases and J gave up 10 bases; unmatched junction bases: 6. The CDR3 is CSVDPGGDEQFF. CDR3 DNA sequence: TGCAGCGTTGACCCAGGGGGAGACGAGCAGTTCTTC.

The J gene is TRBJ1-2, the V gene TRBV5-1; D remains ambiguous. The CDR3 covers 13 residues. Germline V gene sequence: CDR1 SGHRS, CDR2 YFSETQ. Trimming shortened V by 0 bases and J by 4 bases, and 7 bases separated the two germline ends. The chain's CDR3 is CASSLGQFYGYTF. DNA of the CDR3: TGCGCCAGCAGCTTGGGTCAGTTCTATGGCTACACCTTC.

The gene calls are TRBV5-6 and TRBJ2-3, with D maybe TRBD2 (5 bases). The germline V gene encodes CDR1 SGHDT and CDR2 YYEEEE. This CDR3 is built from 16 residues. Trimming pared 0 bases from V and 5 bases from J, leaving 16 bases between. In DNA, the CDR3 is TGTGCCAGCAGCTTGGGACCCCCCGGGGATGGAGATACGCAGTATTTT. Encoded protein: CASSLGPPGDGDTQYF.

The J gene is TRBJ1-1, the V gene TRBV29-1; D unresolved. CDR1 and CDR2 (germline): SQVTM, ANQGSEA. CDR3 size: 14 residues. Trimming cost V 4 bases and J 1 base, with 13 bases left between them. CDR3 nucleotides: TGCAGCGTTGGAAATATGAGGAGGAACACTGAAGCTTTCTTT. This sequence encodes CSVGNMRRNTEAFF. Variable domain in full (rest from reference TRBV29-1 and TRBJ1-1): SAVISQKPSRDICQRGTSLTIQCQVDSQVTMMFWYRQQPGQSLTLIATANQGSEATYESGFVIDKFPISRPNLTFSTLTVSNMSPEDSSIYLCSVGNMRRNTEAFFGQGTRLTVV.

In DNA form, the CDR3 reads TGTGCCAGCAGTGAATTGGGGCAGGGACCCATGAACACTGAAGCTTTCTTT. Amino acids: CASSELGQGPMNTEAFF. The chain is built from TRBV6-1 and TRBJ1-1, with D perhaps TRBD1 (5 bases). The CDR3 contains 17 residues. V shed 2 bases and J shed 0 bases, with 16 bases lying between them. The germline gives CDR1 MNHNS, CDR2 SASEGT.

This clonotype was found once. V is TRBV4-3 and J is TRBJ2-7; 8 nucleotides agree with TRBD2. Germline V CDR1 and CDR2: LGHNA, YSLEER. V was pared by 4 bases and J by 5 bases, with 10 bases of the junction left unmatched. The CDR3 contains 15 residues. The CDR3 here is CASSPAGLVPHEQYF. The CDR3, as DNA: TGCGCCAGCAGCCCGGCGGGACTAGTGCCTCACGAGCAGTACTTC.

The chain uses TRBV5-1 and TRBJ2-1; 12 bases are shared with TRBD2. The CDR3 spans 17 residues. The ends lost 0 bases at V and 2 bases at J; junction bases unmatched: 3. CDR1 and CDR2 (germline): SGHRS, YFSETQ. In nucleotides, the CDR3 is TGCGCCAGCAGCTTGGGACTAGCGGGAGTGGCCTACAATGAGCAGTTCTTC. This encodes CASSLGLAGVAYNEQFF.

The gene calls are TRBV14 and TRBJ1-1; TRBD1 aligns across 7 bases. Losses at the gene ends were 4 bases for V and 4 bases for J; bases not matched to a gene: 15. This CDR3 is 17 amino acids long. From germline, CDR1 is SGHDN and CDR2 FVKESK. This CDR3 is CASSPTTLTGVGTEAFF. As DNA, the CDR3 is TGTGCCAGCAGCCCGACCACCCTTACAGGGGTGGGCACTGAAGCTTTCTTT. The entire variable domain, with the rest obtained from reference TRBV14 and TRBJ1-1, is as follows: EAGVTQFPSHSVIEKGQTVTLRCDPISGHDNLYWYRRVMGKEIKFLLHFVKESKQDESGMPNNRFLAERTGGTYSTLKVQPAELEDSGVYFCASSPTTLTGVGTEAFFGQGTRLTVV.

A few counts support this clonotype. The CDR3 reads CASTLLENTQYF. CDR3 sequence (DNA): TGTGCCAGCACCCTGCTGGAGAATACGCAGTATTTT. The rearrangement uses TRBV12-3 or TRBV12-4 and TRBJ2-3; no firm D call. CDR3 length equals 12 residues. V was shortened by 7 bases and J by 7 bases, with 12 bases between the two germline ends.

This clonotype has just a few counts. The chain uses TRBV6-5 and TRBJ1-1; D is unresolved. Per the germline V gene, CDR1 is MNHEY and CDR2 is SVGAGI. CDR3 length equals 11 residues. Trimming cost V 7 bases and J 4 bases, with 7 bases left between them. The CDR3 region is CASTRGTEAFF. As DNA, the CDR3 is TGTGCCAGCACCCGGGGCACTGAAGCTTTCTTT.

The chain is built from TRBV28 and TRBJ2-3; D uncertain. CDR3 length: 14 amino acids. V lost 7 bases and J 3 bases, leaving 14 bases between the germline ends. Germline V CDR1 and CDR2: MDHEN, SYDVKM. The CDR3 sequence is CASKTSHGTDTQYF. CDR3 DNA sequence: TGTGCCAGCAAAACCAGCCATGGGACAGATACGCAGTATTTT. The full variable domain, in which reference TRBV28 and TRBJ2-3 provide the parts outside the CDR3, is DVKVTQSSRYLVKRTGEKVFLECVQDMDHENMFWYRQDPGLGLRLIYFSYDVKMKEKGDIPEGYSVSREKKERFSLILESASTNQTSMYLCASKTSHGTDTQYFGPGTRLTVL.

The gene calls are TRBV4-3 and TRBJ2-7; D gene uncertain. This CDR3 is built from 15 residues. In germline, CDR1 is LGHNA, CDR2 YSLEER. V was clipped by 0 bases and J by 2 bases, with 11 bases between them. In DNA, the CDR3 is TGCGCCAGCAGCCAAGAGGTGGGTTATACCTACGAGCAGTACTTC. This translates into CASSQEVGYTYEQYF.

This clonotype has a handful of counts. The DNA of the CDR3 is TGCAGCGTTGGTGGAGGGAAAAACACTGAAGCTTTCTTT. It yields the protein CSVGGGKNTEAFF. The chain uses TRBV29-1 and TRBJ1-1; unclear D gene. CDR3 length equals 13 residues. Trimming removed 4 bases from V and 2 bases from J, with 11 bases in between. CDR1 and CDR2 (germline): SQVTM, ANQGSEA.

In this sample, this clonotype turned up a few times. The chain has TRBV5-1 and TRBJ2-3; 8 bases agree with TRBD2. The CDR3 loop spans 16 amino acids. Germline CDR1 is SGHRS and CDR2 is YFSETQ. Trimming removed 2 bases from V and 2 bases from J; junction bases left unmatched: 7. The CDR3 coding sequence is TGCGCCAGCAGCTTCGGACTAGCCGGATTCACAGATACGCAGTATTTT. It codes for CASSFGLAGFTDTQYF.

Only a few counts were recorded for this clonotype. The chain combines TRBV7-9 with TRBJ1-5, with D uncertain. This CDR3 is 14 amino acids long. Per the germline V gene, CDR1 is SEHNR and CDR2 is FQNEAQ (reference sequence). V dropped 5 bases and J dropped 1 base, with 9 bases sitting between them. CDR3 sequence reads: CASSPDGSNQPQHF. The DNA of the CDR3 is TGTGCCAGCAGCCCGGACGGCAGCAATCAGCCCCAGCATTTT.

This clonotype has only a few counts. The chain links TRBV15 to TRBJ1-1, with D unclear. This CDR3 is 17 amino acids long. V lost 0 bases, J lost 0 bases, and 14 bases lay in between. Germline values: CDR1 LNHNV, CDR2 YYDKDF (reference sequence). The CDR3 DNA follows: TGTGCCACCAGCAGAGATCGCGGCCGTACTATGAACACTGAAGCTTTCTTT. Its protein product is CATSRDRGRTMNTEAFF.